The 2 T cell receptor beta chains below were found in one sample sequenced in a study of stem cell transplantation in POMP-related autoinflammatory disease. The data were produced by immunoSEQ multiplex PCR, yet TCRdb's version contains in-frame clones alone and is incomplete. The data hold some 69,000 clones, with approximately 90% observed a single time. The sample here was CD4+ T cells from PBMCs, taken after stem cell transplantation. The receptors here all came from a human patient with POMP-related autoinflammation and immune dysregulation (PRAID). Part of the T cells may come from the graft donor.

CDR3 protein: CASSLPGKETQYF. For the CDR3, the DNA is TGTGCCAGCAGCTTACCAGGGAAGGAGACCCAGTACTTC. V is TRBV7-9 and J is TRBJ2-5, with a possible D match to TRBD1 (5 bases). Germline V gene lookup returns CDR1 SEHNR and CDR2 FQNEAQ (reference sequence). The CDR3 length is 13 residues. V was clipped by 2 bases and J by 5 bases, with 9 bases between them.

The gene calls are TRBV5-4 and TRBJ1-6; weak D call: TRBD1 (6 bases). Trimming removed 3 bases from V and 2 bases from J, with 12 bases in between. CDR1 and CDR2 (germline): SGHNT, YYREEE (reference sequence). The CDR3 length is 16 residues. The CDR3 nucleotides read TGTGCCAGCAGCTCCACAGGGATCCCCTATAATTCACCCCTCCACTTT. Translating it yields CASSSTGIPYNSPLHF.